This T cell receptor beta chain was recovered during a study of shared clonotypes between healthy human individuals (dated by TCRdb to about 2020). Describing the broader study: The cohort included a few men and a couple of women between 18 and 49 years of age. Blood TCR repertoires of roughly five healthy adults were deeply sequenced to estimate repertoire size and the extent of clonotype sharing between individuals. Per donor, three plates each were used for CD4 naive and CD4 memory, two for CD8 naive, and one for CD8 memory. To increase sequencing depth and limit assay-specific biases, TCR repertoire library preparation and sequencing were carried out by different laboratories using diverse techniques. Leukapheresis yielded between about 0.94 and 9.5 billion PBMCs per donor. The study at large found these results: Sampling was limited to blood, and TCR repertoires in tissue likely differ from TCR repertoires in blood. Across a handful of donors, about 4.5% of naive CD4, around 3.5% of naive CD8, under 2.5% of memory CD4, and over 0.35% of memory CD8 clonotypes were shared. Compared with non-shared clonotypes, the clonotypes found in all four sorted-subset donors had higher generation probabilities. Naive subsets generally had larger estimated clonotype richness than memory subsets did. Pairwise subsampling led to the expectation that sequencing depth would affect the degree of clonotype sharing among donors. The small number of donors limited the genetic and exposure-history diversity represented. Incomplete sequencing was indicated by rarefaction of sorted-subset datasets, despite the large sequencing depth.

Healthy HIV-negative adults with no recently reported acute infections or vaccinations were included as donors. All donors were Caucasian adults living in Nashville, Tennessee, USA. CD4+ T cells were enriched by magnetic negative selection; naive cells were then positively selected on CD45RA, and the negative fraction formed the memory subset. Blood was obtained by leukapheresis, after which PBMCs were separated by Ficoll-Histopaque density gradient centrifugation and cryopreserved in liquid nitrogen vapor phase. Purity and quantity of every magnetically sorted T cell population were checked by analytical flow cytometry. Each sorted fraction had its genomic DNA isolated and then quantified by UV absorbance on a Nanodrop 2000c. Worth noting for this clone: What antigen it recognizes has not been identified. Nothing much larger sits one base from this clone, and base qualities are not available.

Using the deep immunoSEQ assay, TCR CDR3 regions were amplified from genomic DNA by multiplex PCR. For each cell subset, the extracted genomic DNA was distributed evenly across all wells of several immunoSEQ 96-well plates, and each plate served as one replicate. For sorted subsets, each replicate PCR was loaded with 200 ng genomic DNA, equivalent to 25,000 to 30,000 T cell genomes. Purified libraries were quantified with a Qubit 3.0 fluorometer, sized on a Bioanalyzer 2100, and re-quantified with the KAPA Library Quantification kit. Every immunoSEQ 96-well plate was sequenced on a separate single-read 150-cycle Illumina NextSeq 550 flow cell. The study's processing was this. Because the immunoSEQ output included only junctional sequences and no quality scores, the filtering could not be the same as the filtering used for full-length reads. To assign V/J genes and CDR3, sequences were annotated against IMGT germline references using PyIR, a Python wrapper for IgBLAST v1.9. Reads were removed for weak V/J assignments (E-value above 1e-6), missing CDR3, stop codons, out-of-frame junctions, or ambiguous translated residues. V3J clonotypes were defined as sequences sharing an identical inferred V gene, J gene, and CDR3 amino acid sequence. Percentage overlap between repertoires was computed as shared unique clonotypes divided by the size of the smaller repertoire. Richness of each repertoire was evaluated using RTK rarefaction, the Chao1 estimator, and Recon v2.1 estimates of unobserved clonotypes. Generation probabilities for all TCRbeta clonotypes obtained by the gDNA method from a handful of donors were computed using OLGA. TCRdb took this table from immuneACCESS and kept in-frame rearrangements with V and J called. Such tables lack part of the clones; where checked against another copy, unresolved V genes explain under half of the gap, and the rest is unexplained. D and trimming were read from the DNA, whereas the V and J calls and clone size are those reported in that table. Within this sample are around 1.1 million clones, with 60% to 85% of them counted one time only. Clones ranked in the top ten supply roughly 0.9% of the sample.

The CDR3 has 16 amino acids, counting the end cysteine and phenylalanine. CDR3 DNA only is kept here, 48 bases in frame from base 1. In the germline V gene, CDR1 corresponds to SGHRS and CDR2 to YFSETQ. Cut back by 1 base and 4 bases, the V and J ends lie 14 bases apart. This chain joins TRBV5-1 to TRBJ2-2; TRBD1 is possibly the D segment (5 matching bases). The receptor was isolated from a man between 18 and 35 years old in good health. Some clones in this sample may be carry-over from other donors' samples. Sequencing was carried out using memory CD4+ T cells from PBMCs. Read against the paper, the sample's cell subset or site label means: CD45RA-negative fraction. CDR3 region: CASSLSSVRATGELFF. At the DNA level, the sequence is TGCGCCAGCAGCTTGAGTTCGGTCAGGGCCACCGGGGAGCTGTTTTTT.